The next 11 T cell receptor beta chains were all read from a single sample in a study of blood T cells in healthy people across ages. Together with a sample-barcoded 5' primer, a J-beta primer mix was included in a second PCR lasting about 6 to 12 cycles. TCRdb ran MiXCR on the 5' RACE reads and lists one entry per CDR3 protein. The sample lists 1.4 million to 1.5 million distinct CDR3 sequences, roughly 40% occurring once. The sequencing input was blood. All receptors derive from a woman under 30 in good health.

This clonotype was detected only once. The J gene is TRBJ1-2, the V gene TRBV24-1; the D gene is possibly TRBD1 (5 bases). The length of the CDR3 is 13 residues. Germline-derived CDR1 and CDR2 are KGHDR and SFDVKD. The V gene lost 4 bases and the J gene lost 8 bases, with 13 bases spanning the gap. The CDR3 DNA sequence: TGTGCCACCAGTGAATACCTAGGGGAAGGCTACACCTTC. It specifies CATSEYLGEGYTF.

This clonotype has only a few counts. CDR3 residues: CASSRTGLLYEQYF. CDR3 bases: TGTGCCAGCAGCCGCACGGGACTTCTATACGAGCAGTACTTC. The rearrangement uses TRBV7-9 and TRBJ2-7, with D possibly being TRBD2 (6 bases). The CDR3 runs 14 residues. Germline values: CDR1 SEHNR, CDR2 FQNEAQ (reference sequence). The V end lost 5 bases, the J end lost 4 bases, and 15 bases lay between the germline ends.

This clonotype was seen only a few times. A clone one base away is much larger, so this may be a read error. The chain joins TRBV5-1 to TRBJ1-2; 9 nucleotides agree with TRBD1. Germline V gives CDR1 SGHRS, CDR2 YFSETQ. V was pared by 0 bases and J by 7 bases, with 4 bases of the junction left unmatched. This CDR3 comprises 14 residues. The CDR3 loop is CASSLETGGGGYTF. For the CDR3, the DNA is TGCGCCAGCAGCTTGGAAACAGGGGGCGGTGGCTACACCTTC.

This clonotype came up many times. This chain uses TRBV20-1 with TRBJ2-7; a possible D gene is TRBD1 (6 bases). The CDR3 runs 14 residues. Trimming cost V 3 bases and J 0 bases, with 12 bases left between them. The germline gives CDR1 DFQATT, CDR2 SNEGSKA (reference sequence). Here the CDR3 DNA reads TGCAGTGCTAGTGACCCAGGGGTCTCCTACGAGCAGTACTTC. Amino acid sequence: CSASDPGVSYEQYF.

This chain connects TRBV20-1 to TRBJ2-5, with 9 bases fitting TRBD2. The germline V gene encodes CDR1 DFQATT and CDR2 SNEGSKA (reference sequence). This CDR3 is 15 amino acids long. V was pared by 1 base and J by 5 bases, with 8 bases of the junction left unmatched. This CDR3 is CSARVPSGVYETQYF. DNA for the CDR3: TGCAGTGCTAGAGTGCCTAGCGGGGTTTACGAGACCCAGTACTTC.

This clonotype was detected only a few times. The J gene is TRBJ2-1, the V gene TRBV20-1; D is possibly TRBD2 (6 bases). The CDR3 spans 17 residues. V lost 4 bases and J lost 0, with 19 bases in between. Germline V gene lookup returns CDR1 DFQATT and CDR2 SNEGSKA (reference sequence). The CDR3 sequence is CSAMTTGGTRSYNEQFF. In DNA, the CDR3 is TGCAGTGCTATGACGACTGGGGGGACGCGCTCCTACAATGAGCAGTTCTTC.

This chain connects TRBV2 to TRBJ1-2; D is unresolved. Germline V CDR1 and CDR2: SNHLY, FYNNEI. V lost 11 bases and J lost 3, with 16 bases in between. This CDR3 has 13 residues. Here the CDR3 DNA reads TGTGCCGGCACCAACGGGAGTCACTATGGCTACACCTTC. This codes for CAGTNGSHYGYTF.

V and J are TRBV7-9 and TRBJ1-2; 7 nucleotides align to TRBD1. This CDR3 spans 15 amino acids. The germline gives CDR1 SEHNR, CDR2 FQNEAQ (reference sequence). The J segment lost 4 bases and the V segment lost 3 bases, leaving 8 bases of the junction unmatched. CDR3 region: CASSLWDSPLYGYTF. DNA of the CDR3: TGTGCCAGCAGCTTGTGGGACAGCCCCCTCTATGGCTACACCTTC.

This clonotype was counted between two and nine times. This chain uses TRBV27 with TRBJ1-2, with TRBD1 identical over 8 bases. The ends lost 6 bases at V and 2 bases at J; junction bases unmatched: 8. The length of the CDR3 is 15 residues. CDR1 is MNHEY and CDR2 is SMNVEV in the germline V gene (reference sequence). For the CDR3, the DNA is TGTGCCAGCAGCAAAGGACAGGGTCTGAACTATGGCTACACCTTC. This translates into CASSKGQGLNYGYTF.

The CDR3 sequence is CASSSRGASYEQYF. CDR3 coding DNA: TGTGCCAGCAGCTCGCGGGGGGCCTCCTACGAGCAGTACTTC. The V gene is TRBV3-1, the J gene TRBJ2-7; TRBD2 aligns across 8 bases. CDR1 LGHDT and CDR2 YNNKEL come from the germline V gene (reference sequence). With 5 bases clipped from V and 0 bases from J, the junction kept 3 bases outside the gene matches. This CDR3 spans 14 amino acids.

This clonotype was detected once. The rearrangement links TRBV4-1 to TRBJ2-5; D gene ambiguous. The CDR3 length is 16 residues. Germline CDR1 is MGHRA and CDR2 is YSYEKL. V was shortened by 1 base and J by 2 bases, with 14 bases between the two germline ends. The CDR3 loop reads CASSQVVGGEQETQYF. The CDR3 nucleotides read TGCGCCAGCAGCCAAGTGGTTGGTGGGGAACAAGAGACCCAGTACTTC.